The clone carrying this TCR beta chain was seen a few times. The germline gives CDR1 MDHEN, CDR2 SYDVKM. The CDR3 has 14 residues. V lost 10 bases to trimming and J lost 4 bases; unmatched junction nucleotides: 11. This sample stems from a study of identical twins. TCRdb redid the calling of the 5' RACE reads with MiXCR, one entry per CDR3 protein. The sample records about 480,000 distinct CDR3 sequences, 14% being singletons. In every case, the donor was a healthy Caucasian. The data were also submitted as part of a second study, on yellow fever vaccine responses in identical twins.

This sequence originates from a woman aged 18-29 years in good health. The sample taken for sequencing was CD4+ T cells sorted from blood. V is TRBV28 and J is TRBJ1-1; 8 bases fit TRBD1. CDR3 sequence reads: CATSIATGGTEAFF. Here the CDR3 DNA reads TGTGCCACCTCGATTGCAACAGGGGGCACTGAAGCTTTCTTT.